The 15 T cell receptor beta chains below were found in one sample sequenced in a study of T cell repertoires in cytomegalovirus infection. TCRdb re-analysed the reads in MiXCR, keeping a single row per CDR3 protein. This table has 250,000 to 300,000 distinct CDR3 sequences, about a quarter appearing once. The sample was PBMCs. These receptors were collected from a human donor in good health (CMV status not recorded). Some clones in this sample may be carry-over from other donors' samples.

The CDR3 loop is CASSLVKQGYEQYF. The CDR3 DNA is TGTGCCAGCAGCTTAGTTAAGCAGGGCTACGAGCAGTACTTC. V is TRBV11-2 and J is TRBJ2-7; D might be TRBD1 (5 bases). CDR1 is SGHAT and CDR2 is FQNNGV in the germline V gene. The V end lost 1 base, the J end lost 3 bases, and 10 bases lay between the germline ends. The CDR3 runs to 14 residues.

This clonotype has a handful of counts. The CDR3 reads CASSQVRGNTIYF. In DNA, the CDR3 is TGTGCCAGCAGCCAAGTGAGAGGAAACACCATATATTTT. This rearrangement joins TRBV14 to TRBJ1-3; D is unclear. CDR3 size: 13 residues. Trimming took 1 base from V and 4 from J, leaving 5 bases between them. Germline V CDR1 and CDR2: SGHDN, FVKESK. The full variable domain, its missing parts supplied by reference TRBV14 and TRBJ1-3, is EAGVTQFPSHSVIEKGQTVTLRCDPISGHDNLYWYRRVMGKEIKFLLHFVKESKQDESGMPNNRFLAERTGGTYSTLKVQPAELEDSGVYFCASSQVRGNTIYFGEGSWLTVV.

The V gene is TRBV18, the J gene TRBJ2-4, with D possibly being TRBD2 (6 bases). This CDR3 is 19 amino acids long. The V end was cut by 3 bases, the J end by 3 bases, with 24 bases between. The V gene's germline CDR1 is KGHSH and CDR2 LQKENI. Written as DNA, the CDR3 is TGTGCCAGCTCACCGACTCTTTTAGCGGCCATGGGGAGCAAAAACATTCAGTACTTC. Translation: CASSPTLLAAMGSKNIQYF.

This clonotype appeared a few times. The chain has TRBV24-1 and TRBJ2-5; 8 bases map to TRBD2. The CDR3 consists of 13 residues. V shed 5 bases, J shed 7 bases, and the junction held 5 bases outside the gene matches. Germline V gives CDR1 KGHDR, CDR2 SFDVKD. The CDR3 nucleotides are TGTGCCACCAGTGCGGGGGGGCTCGGGACCCAGTACTTC. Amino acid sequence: CATSAGGLGTQYF.

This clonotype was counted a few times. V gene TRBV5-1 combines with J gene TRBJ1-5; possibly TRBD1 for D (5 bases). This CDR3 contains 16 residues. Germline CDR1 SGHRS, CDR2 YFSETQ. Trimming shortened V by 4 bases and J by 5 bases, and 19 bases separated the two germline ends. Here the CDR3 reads CASSEGVSLGDQPQHF. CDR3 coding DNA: TGCGCCAGCAGCGAAGGGGTTAGTTTGGGGGATCAGCCCCAGCATTTT.

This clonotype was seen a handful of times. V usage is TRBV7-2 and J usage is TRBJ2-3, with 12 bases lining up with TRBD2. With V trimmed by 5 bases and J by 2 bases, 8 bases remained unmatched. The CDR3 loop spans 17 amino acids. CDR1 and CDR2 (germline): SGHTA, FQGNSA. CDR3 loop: CASSPIRLAGVTDTQYF. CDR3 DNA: TGTGCCAGCAGCCCGATTCGACTAGCGGGAGTCACAGATACGCAGTATTTT.

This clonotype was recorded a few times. The CDR3: CASSQDRYYGYTF. Written as DNA, the CDR3 is TGCGCCAGCAGCCAAGACAGATACTATGGCTACACCTTC. The V gene is TRBV5-1, the J gene TRBJ1-2, with D possibly TRBD1 on 5 matching bases. Per the germline V gene, CDR1 is SGHRS and CDR2 is YFSETQ. The V gene lost 4 bases and the J gene lost 3 bases, with 10 bases spanning the gap. This CDR3 comprises 13 residues.

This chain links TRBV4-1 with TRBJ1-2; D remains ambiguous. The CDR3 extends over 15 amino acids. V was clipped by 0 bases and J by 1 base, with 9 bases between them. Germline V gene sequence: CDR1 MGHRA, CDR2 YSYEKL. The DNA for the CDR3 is TGCGCCAGCAGCCAAGAGGTCGGCAGTAACTATGGCTACACCTTC. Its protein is CASSQEVGSNYGYTF.

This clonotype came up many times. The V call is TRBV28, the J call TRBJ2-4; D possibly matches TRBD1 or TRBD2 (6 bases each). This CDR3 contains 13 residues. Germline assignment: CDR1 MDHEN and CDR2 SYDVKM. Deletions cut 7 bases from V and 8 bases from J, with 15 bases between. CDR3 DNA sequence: TGTGCCAGCACCCAAGGGGGGACTTACATTCAGTACTTC. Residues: CASTQGGTYIQYF.

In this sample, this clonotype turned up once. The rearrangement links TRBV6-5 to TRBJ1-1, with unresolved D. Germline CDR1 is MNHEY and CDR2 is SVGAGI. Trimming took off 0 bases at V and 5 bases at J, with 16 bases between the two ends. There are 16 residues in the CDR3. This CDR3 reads CASSYSPGGGGTEAFF. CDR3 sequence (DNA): TGTGCCAGCAGTTACTCGCCAGGAGGAGGTGGGACTGAAGCTTTCTTT.

CDR3 nucleotide sequence: TGTGCCAGCAGTTTCCTCCCCCGAGTAGGGGGCGGGGGGGATAGCAATCAGCCCCAGCATTTT. The encoded protein is CASSFLPRVGGGGDSNQPQHF. The genes are TRBV28 and TRBJ1-5; 7 bases are shared with TRBD1. Losses at the gene ends were 3 bases for V and 0 bases for J; bases not matched to a gene: 20. Germline V CDR1 and CDR2: MDHEN, SYDVKM. The CDR3 has 21 residues.

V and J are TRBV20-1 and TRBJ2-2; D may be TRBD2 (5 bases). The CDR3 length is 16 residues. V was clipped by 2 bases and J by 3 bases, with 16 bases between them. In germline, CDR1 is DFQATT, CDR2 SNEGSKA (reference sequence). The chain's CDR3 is CSARKSGGSDTGELFF. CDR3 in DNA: TGCAGTGCTAGAAAGTCGGGCGGGTCGGACACCGGGGAGCTGTTTTTT.

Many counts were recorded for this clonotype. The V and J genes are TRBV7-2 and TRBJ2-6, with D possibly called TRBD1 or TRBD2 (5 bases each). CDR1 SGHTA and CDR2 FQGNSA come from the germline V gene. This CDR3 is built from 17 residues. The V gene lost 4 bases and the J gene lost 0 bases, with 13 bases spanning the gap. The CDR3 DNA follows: TGTGCCAGCAGCTCGACGGGACGGCGCTCTGGGGCCAACGTCCTGACTTTC. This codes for CASSSTGRRSGANVLTF.

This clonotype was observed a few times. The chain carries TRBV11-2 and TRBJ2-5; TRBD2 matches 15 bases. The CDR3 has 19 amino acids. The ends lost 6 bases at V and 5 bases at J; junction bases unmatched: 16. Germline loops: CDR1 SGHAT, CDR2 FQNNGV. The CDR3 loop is CASSSVGLAGGPFGETQYF. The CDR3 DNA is TGTGCCAGCAGTTCGGTCGGACTAGCGGGAGGGCCGTTCGGGGAGACCCAGTACTTC.

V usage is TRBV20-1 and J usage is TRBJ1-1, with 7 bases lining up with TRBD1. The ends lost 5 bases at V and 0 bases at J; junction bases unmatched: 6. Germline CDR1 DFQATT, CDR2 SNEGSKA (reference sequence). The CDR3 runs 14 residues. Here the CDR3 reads CSAARDSVNTEAFF. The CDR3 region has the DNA TGCAGTGCTGCCCGGGACAGCGTGAACACTGAAGCTTTCTTT.